The 17 T cell receptor beta chains below all came from one sample that was sequenced in a study of tumor-infiltrating lymphocytes in primary liver carcinoma. For blood RNA, unsorted whole blood served as the source, and germline DNA was extracted too. A constant-region primer primed TCR beta cDNA synthesis from roughly 510 ng of total RNA. Amplification in three nested multiplex PCR rounds with slightly modified ARM-PCR gave rise to TCR beta libraries. In the first two PCR rounds, TRBV1-TRBV30 forward primers were paired with a C-beta reverse primer, and each round lasted about 9 cycles. TCRdb reanalysed the multiplex PCR reads using MiXCR and keeps one entry per CDR3 protein. The profile covers around 330,000 distinct CDR3 sequences, with 50% to 75% appearing a single time and about 15% taken by the ten largest. Sequenced input: peripheral blood. The source of these receptors is a woman aged 30 to 39 with primary liver carcinoma and hepatitis B virus infection.

Comment on this clonotype: A much larger clone lies one base from this, so it may be a read error. The chain links TRBV4-2 to TRBJ2-1; no firm D call. Looked up from germline, CDR1 is LGHNA and CDR2 is YNFKEQ. The CDR3 has 15 residues. Here the CDR3 reads CASSQDRHRNNEQSF. CDR3 in DNA: TGTGCCAGCAGCCAAGACAGGCATCGGAACAATGAGCAGTCCTTC.

This sequence joins TRBV12-3 or TRBV12-4 and TRBJ2-2; 14 positions match TRBD2. J gave up 7 bases and V 2 bases, and 3 bases lay outside the gene matches. The CDR3 is 16 amino acids. CDR3 protein: CASSLRLAGGVGELFF. As DNA, the CDR3 is TGTGCCAGCAGTTTAAGACTAGCGGGAGGGGTCGGGGAGCTGTTTTTT.

This clonotype was recorded once. Since a much larger clone is just one base distant, this may be a read error. V gene TRBV12-3 or TRBV12-4 combines with J gene TRBJ2-3, with a possible D match to TRBD2 (6 bases). V dropped 6 bases and J dropped 4 bases, with 14 bases sitting between them. This CDR3 is built from 14 residues. As DNA, the CDR3 is TGTGCCAGCAGGCCCGGGAGAGGCGCAGATACGCAGTATTTT. It is translated as CASRPGRGADTQYF.

To note about this clonotype: One end of the junction does not line up with germline, which may come from a read error. The rearrangement joins TRBV29-1 to TRBJ2-1, with TRBD2 identical over 8 bases. The CDR3 totals 13 residues. Germline V CDR1 and CDR2: SQVTM, ANQGSEA. The CDR3 DNA is TGCGGCGGAAATAGCGGGACTCACAATGAGCAGCTCTTC. Residues: CGGNSGTHNEQLF.

V usage is TRBV11-2 and J usage is TRBJ2-7; tentatively, D is TRBD1 or TRBD2 (6 bases each). The V gene lost 9 bases and the J gene lost 4 bases, with 19 bases spanning the gap. Germline V gene sequence: CDR1 SGHAT, CDR2 FQNNGV. The CDR3 covers 14 residues. The CDR3 DNA reads as TGTGCCAGTAGCCCACTAGCAGGGGCGTACGAGCAGTACTTC. This codes for CASSPLAGAYEQYF.

This clonotype turned up a few times. This chain links TRBV13 with TRBJ2-7; 12 bases agree with TRBD1. The germline V gene has CDR1 PRHDT and CDR2 FYEKMQ (reference sequence). V gave up 0 bases and J gave up 4 bases; unmatched junction bases: 7. This CDR3 contains 17 residues. The CDR3 is CASSLGPGTGGEYEQYF. CDR3 DNA: TGTGCCAGCAGCTTAGGCCCCGGGACAGGGGGCGAGTACGAGCAGTACTTC. The entire variable domain, with the rest obtained from reference TRBV13 and TRBJ2-7, is as follows: AAGVIQSPRHLIKEKRETATLKCYPIPRHDTVYWYQQGPGQDPQFLISFYEKMQSDKGSIPDRFSAQQFSDYHSELNMSSLELGDSALYFCASSLGPGTGGEYEQYFGPGTRLTVT.

On this clonotype itself: A much larger clone lies one base from this, so it may be a read error. The rearrangement joins TRBV4-2 to TRBJ1-1; 7 bases align to TRBD1. This CDR3 contains 17 residues. Germline V lookup: CDR1 LGHNA, CDR2 YNFKEQ. The chain's CDR3 is CVSSQENRQGLGTEAFF. The CDR3 DNA reads as TGTGTCAGCAGCCAAGAAAATCGACAGGGATTGGGCACTGAAGCTTTCTTT.

For this clonotype: At one boundary the junction diverges from the germline segment, which might be a read error. J is TRBJ2-2 and V is TRBV7-8; D unresolved. CDR1 is SGHVS, CDR2 FQNEAQ, per germline. There are 13 residues in the CDR3. This chain's CDR3 is CASSWTKTGELFF. The CDR3 nucleotides read TGTGCCAGCAGTTGGACGAAGACCGGGGAGCTGTTTTTT.

This clonotype was counted ten times or more. This chain joins TRBV11-2 and TRBJ2-3; D is perhaps TRBD1 (6 bases). This CDR3 has 16 residues. V was shortened by 1 base and J by 5 bases, with 16 bases between the two germline ends. The germline V gene has CDR1 SGHAT and CDR2 FQNNGV. DNA of the CDR3: TGTGCCAGCAGCTTAGGACCGGGACATCGTGGAGATACGCAGTATTTT. Its translation: CASSLGPGHRGDTQYF.

The genes are TRBV11-2 and TRBJ2-7; 8 nucleotides align to TRBD1. Germline V lookup: CDR1 SGHAT, CDR2 FQNNGV. V lost 3 bases, J lost 2 bases, and 6 bases stayed unmatched. The CDR3 totals 15 residues. CDR3 DNA: TGTGCCAGCAGCTTTCGACAGGGGTGTACCTACGAGCAGTACTTC. As protein: CASSFRQGCTYEQYF.

The chain recombines TRBV11-2 with TRBJ2-7; TRBD1 matches 7 bases. There are 16 residues in the CDR3. Germline values: CDR1 SGHAT, CDR2 FQNNGV. Trimming took 9 bases from V and 4 from J; bases not matched to a gene: 18. For the CDR3, the DNA is TGTGCCAGTAGCCGAGGGACAGAGGCAAGAGGGTACGAGCAGTACTTC. This codes for CASSRGTEARGYEQYF. The full variable domain, completed using reference TRBV11-2 and TRBJ2-7, is EAGVAQSPRYKIIEKRQSVAFWCNPISGHATLYWYQQILGQGPKLLIQFQNNGVVDDSQLPKDRFSAERLKGVDSTLKIQPAKLEDSAVYLCASSRGTEARGYEQYFGPGTRLTVT.

As to this clonotype: A much larger clone differs from this one at a single base, so this may be a read error. The chain recombines TRBV4-3 with TRBJ1-6, with D possibly TRBD1 on 6 matching bases. Germline V gene sequence: CDR1 LGHNA, CDR2 YSLEER. Trimming removed 8 bases from V and 10 bases from J, with 18 bases in between. This CDR3 region has 14 residues. The CDR3 loop is CASGLSGVRSPLHF. The DNA of the CDR3 is TGCGCCAGCGGTTTATCAGGGGTCAGATCACCCCTCCACTTT.

The chain couples TRBV29-1 to TRBJ2-6; D not resolved. V lost 3 bases and J 0 bases, leaving 6 bases between the germline ends. The CDR3 consists of 14 residues. Per the germline V gene, CDR1 is SQVTM and CDR2 is ANQGSEA. This chain's CDR3 is CSVDFSSGANVLTF. The CDR3 nucleotides read TGCAGCGTTGATTTTTCCTCTGGGGCCAACGTCCTGACTTTC.

A note on this clonotype: At one end, the junction sequence differs from germline, possibly due to a read error. V usage is TRBV12-3 or TRBV12-4 and J usage is TRBJ2-4; D is perhaps TRBD2 (6 bases). This CDR3 is built from 16 residues. CDR3 sequence (DNA): TGTGCCAGCAGTTTCCCTCTTGGGAGGAGCCAAAACATTCGGTACTTC. It codes for CASSFPLGRSQNIRYF.

To note about this clonotype: A single base separates this from a much larger clone, so it may be a read error. The V gene is TRBV6-5, the J gene TRBJ2-1; 8 bases are a match to TRBD2. CDR3 length: 18 amino acids. J lost 5 bases, V lost 0 bases, and 12 bases had no gene match. Germline V CDR1 and CDR2: MNHEY, SVGAGI. CDR3 nucleotides: TGTGCCAGCAGTTACTCCCGATCAACTAGCGGCGTTCACAATGAGCAGTTCTTC. It translates to CASSYSRSTSGVHNEQFF.

For this clonotype: A read error is possible here, since a much larger clone lies one base away. A read error is likely, as this CDR3 ends without the conserved phenylalanine or tryptophan. DNA of the CDR3: TGTGCCAGCAGCCCGTCGACTAGCGGGACCCACAATGAGCAGTTCCTC. Encoded protein: CASSPSTSGTHNEQFL. The rearrangement uses TRBV11-2 and TRBJ2-1; 11 positions match TRBD2. The trim removed 5 bases at V and 5 bases at J, leaving 8 bases unmatched. Germline assignment: CDR1 SGHAT and CDR2 FQNNGV. The CDR3 spans 16 residues.

Worth noting for this clonotype: The junction differs from germline at one of its ends, possibly a read error. The chain recombines TRBV7-9 with TRBJ2-5; TRBD2 matches at 10 bases. Germline V gives CDR1 SEHNR, CDR2 FQNEAQ (reference sequence). This CDR3 has 14 residues. The CDR3 protein is CTSSSSGSQETQYF. The CDR3 DNA is TGTACCAGCAGCTCTAGCGGGAGCCAAGAGACCCAGTACTTC.